Listed below are T cell receptor beta chains from one sample, sequenced in a study of cytotoxic CD8 clonotypes in ibrutinib-treated CLL. Here immunoSEQ multiplex PCR was the method, and the copy in TCRdb shows in-frame clones only, minus some. This table holds more than 200,000 clones, around 70% found once. The material was PBMCs, obtained after 24 months of ibrutinib treatment. The receptors shown here come from a human donor with chronic lymphocytic leukemia. Each CDR3 is given without its conserved first and last residue.

V gene	J gene	CDR3 protein
TRBV18	TRBJ2-7	ASSPMGNEQY
TRBV9	TRBJ2-1	ASSVGSGAFYNEQF
TRBV28	TRBJ1-2	ASSLLVETAYT
TRBV11-2	TRBJ2-1	ASSHQLAIYNEQF
TRBV28	TRBJ2-3	ASSQTTPTDTQY
TRBV7-2	TRBJ2-7	ASSPTGIHEQY
TRBV6-5	TRBJ2-1	ASSYRDRGNEQF
TRBV5-1	TRBJ1-2	ASSSQGPGYGYT
TRBV5-1	TRBJ2-1	ASSLASSGSFSYNEQF
TRBV7-3	TRBJ2-4	ASSLGTGKNIQY
TRBV4-2	TRBJ2-7	ASSQEDAMTTYEQY
TRBV6-6	TRBJ2-1	ASRGTSGRMNEQF
TRBV9	TRBJ2-1	ASSPRTSGRGNEQF
TRBV29-1	TRBJ1-2	SVLNQGRGYT
TRBV5-1	TRBJ1-1	ASSLSRERNTEAF
TRBV6-1	TRBJ2-1	ASSEPSVSSYNEQF
TRBV10-3	TRBJ1-1	AISELGTTRGNTEAF